The 13 T cell receptor beta chains presented below share a single source sample, sequenced in a study of OX40 agonist ivuxolimab in advanced cancers. Clones were read by immunoSEQ multiplex PCR, and TCRdb kept only the in-frame ones, dropping some. The table has 65,000 to 85,000 clones, 85% seen once. Source: CD4+ or CD8+ T cells sorted from blood, taken in a trial of the OX40 agonist ivuxolimab. The receptors shown here come from an adult with an advanced solid tumor such as melanoma, head and neck, liver or kidney cancer.

V and J are TRBV5-4 and TRBJ2-5; a weak D match, TRBD1 (6 bases). Deletions cut 4 bases from V and 4 bases from J, with 17 bases between. CDR1 is SGHNT, CDR2 YYREEE, per germline (reference sequence). The CDR3 covers 15 residues. CDR3 residues: CASSMGAGTGETQYF. The CDR3 coding sequence is TGTGCCAGCAGCATGGGGGCAGGGACCGGAGAGACCCAGTACTTC.

V gene TRBV5-5 combines with J gene TRBJ1-1; D perhaps matches TRBD1 (6 bases). Germline CDR1 reads SGHKS; CDR2 reads YYEKEE (reference sequence). The CDR3 extends over 15 amino acids. With 4 bases removed from V and 1 base from J, the gap between germline ends came to 14 bases. The CDR3 is CASSLQGGSNTEAFF. Here the CDR3 DNA reads TGTGCCAGCAGCCTGCAAGGGGGGTCGAACACTGAAGCTTTCTTT.

V and J are TRBV6-1 and TRBJ1-2, with TRBD1 as a possible D gene (5 bases). The V and J ends lost 7 bases and 2 bases respectively, with 14 bases between them. The germline CDR1 and CDR2 sequences are MNHNS and SASEGT. The CDR3 length is 14 residues. CDR3 sequence: CASTQGGLNYGYTF. The DNA for the CDR3 is TGTGCCAGCACCCAGGGAGGTTTGAACTATGGCTACACCTTC.

The rearrangement links TRBV2 to TRBJ1-1, with 9 bases lining up with TRBD1. Trimming removed 5 bases from V and 2 bases from J; junction bases left unmatched: 6. The germline CDR1 and CDR2 sequences are SNHLY and FYNNEI. The CDR3 is 15 residues long. CDR3 in amino acids: CASSPRTGANTEAFF. CDR3 DNA sequence: TGTGCCAGCAGTCCTCGGACAGGGGCTAACACTGAAGCTTTCTTT.

The V gene is TRBV28, the J gene TRBJ1-2, with no clear D. This CDR3 comprises 12 residues. The V and J ends lost 6 bases and 8 bases respectively, with 13 bases between them. Germline CDR1 MDHEN, CDR2 SYDVKM. CDR3 bases: TGTGCCAGCAGCTCTGGACGGACGGGCTACACCTTC. Translated: CASSSGRTGYTF.

The chain uses TRBV30 and TRBJ1-2, with a weak D call TRBD1 (5 bases). CDR3 size: 15 residues. Germline V lookup: CDR1 GTSNPN, CDR2 SVGIG (reference sequence). The germline V and J ends were trimmed by 2 bases and 1 base, with 14 bases remaining between them. The DNA for the CDR3 is TGTGCCTGGAGTTATCAAAGGACAAATAACTATGGCTACACCTTC. Amino acid sequence: CAWSYQRTNNYGYTF.

The chain couples TRBV19 to TRBJ1-4, with 7 bases fitting TRBD1. Unmatched junction bases numbered 15, after V lost 5 bases and J lost 0 bases. In germline, CDR1 is LNHDA, CDR2 SQIVND (reference sequence). The CDR3 spans 19 residues. This chain's CDR3 is CASSSPRTGSVATNEKLFF. DNA for the CDR3: TGTGCCAGTAGTTCCCCCAGGACAGGTTCCGTTGCAACTAATGAAAAACTGTTTTTT.

The rearrangement links TRBV2 to TRBJ1-3; D possibly corresponds to TRBD1 (5 bases). Germline lookup yields CDR1 SNHLY and CDR2 FYNNEI. CDR3 length: 15 residues. Trimming stripped 6 bases from V and 0 bases from J, with 12 bases between. CDR3 in amino acids: CASRGTVSSGNTIYF. CDR3 in DNA: TGTGCCAGCAGGGGGACCGTCTCCTCTGGAAACACCATATATTTT.

The chain is built from TRBV29-1 and TRBJ1-1, with a weak D call TRBD1 (5 bases). CDR3 length: 16 residues. Trimming left V 0 bases short and J 0 bases short, with 14 bases between. The germline gives CDR1 SQVTM, CDR2 ANQGSEA. The CDR3 DNA sequence: TGCAGCGTTGAAGAAAGACAGTTACTCGTGAACACTGAAGCTTTCTTT. Its translation: CSVEERQLLVNTEAFF.

The chain carries TRBV11-3 and TRBJ2-3, with D uncertain. The CDR3 contains 14 residues. Trimming shortened V by 4 bases and J by 1 base, and 9 bases separated the two germline ends. Per germline, CDR1 SGHNT and CDR2 YENEEA. The CDR3 DNA reads as TGTGCCAGCAGCTCCCCGACGCGCACAGATACGCAGTATTTT. It specifies CASSSPTRTDTQYF.

This CDR3 is CASSVRGNQPQHF. The CDR3 DNA sequence: TGTGCCAGCAGTGTTAGGGGCAATCAGCCCCAGCATTTT. The rearrangement uses TRBV6-1 and TRBJ1-5, with no clear D. The CDR3 has 13 residues. V was shortened by 4 bases and J by 2 bases, with 6 bases between the two germline ends. Germline V gives CDR1 MNHNS, CDR2 SASEGT.

This rearrangement joins TRBV28 to TRBJ2-2; D is perhaps TRBD2 (5 bases). The V and J ends lost 9 bases and 5 bases respectively, with 16 bases between them. The CDR3 contains 14 residues. CDR1 and CDR2 (germline): MDHEN, SYDVKM. The CDR3: CASTSTRDTGELFF. The CDR3 coding sequence is TGTGCCAGTACATCGACCCGGGATACCGGGGAGCTGTTTTTT.

The gene calls are TRBV4-1 and TRBJ2-1, with D possibly TRBD2 on 5 matching bases. With 2 bases removed from V and 6 bases from J, the gap between germline ends came to 11 bases. CDR3 length: 14 residues. Germline V gene lookup returns CDR1 MGHRA and CDR2 YSYEKL. The chain's CDR3 is CASSQLTRSNEQFF. In nucleotides, the CDR3 is TGCGCCAGCAGCCAACTAACTAGGTCCAATGAGCAGTTCTTC.